One and the same sample provided the 11 T cell receptor beta chains below, sequenced in a study of CXCR3-negative and CXCR3-positive naive CD8 T cells. The method, 5' RACE with UMI labels, was used to prepare the TRB cDNA libraries. Following a re-call of the 5' RACE reads, TCRdb has one entry per CDR3 protein and lacks DNA. The table lists just under 45,000 distinct CDR3 sequences. Material for sequencing was memory CD8+ T cells from blood. The receptor source for this set is a human donor in good health. Some clones in this sample may be carry-over from other donors' samples.

This sequence joins TRBV9 and TRBJ2-7; TCRdb's D call, TRBD2, is unchecked because there is no DNA. Germline lookup yields CDR1 SGDLS and CDR2 YYNGEE. The CDR3 is 14 residues long. CDR3 sequence: CASSVGEWEYEQYF.

V and J are TRBV7-3 and TRBJ2-1; with no DNA, the TCRdb D assignment of TRBD1 cannot be verified. Germline loops: CDR1 SGHTA, CDR2 FQGTGA. This CDR3 is built from 15 residues. CDR3: CASSLFGGAPNEQFF.

The rearrangement uses TRBV9 and TRBJ2-7; the D call from TCRdb, TRBD2, cannot be confirmed without DNA. CDR3 size: 16 residues. Germline-derived CDR1 and CDR2 are SGDLS and YYNGEE. CDR3 in amino acids: CASSGRTRETDYEQYF.

This chain links TRBV28 with TRBJ2-7; there is no DNA to check the TCRdb D call of TRBD2. CDR1 and CDR2 (germline): MDHEN, SYDVKM. The CDR3 has 15 amino acids. CDR3 sequence: CASSRTRTATYEQYF.

The V call is TRBV28, the J call TRBJ1-1. CDR3 length: 14 residues. From germline, CDR1 is MDHEN and CDR2 SYDVKM. The CDR3 reads CASSLYQENTEAFF.

The chain couples TRBV7-6 to TRBJ2-1. Germline CDR1 reads SGHVS; CDR2 reads FNYEAQ. The CDR3 contains 15 residues. The CDR3 spells CASSFRWDSYNEQFF.

The chain links TRBV6-4 to TRBJ2-2; TCRdb calls TRBD1, which cannot be checked without DNA. Germline V lookup: CDR1 MRHNA, CDR2 SNTAGT. The CDR3 loop spans 13 amino acids. CDR3 in amino acids: CASATGNTGELFF.

The chain is built from TRBV29-1 and TRBJ2-7. This CDR3 has 13 amino acids. From germline, CDR1 is SQVTM and CDR2 ANQGSEA. The CDR3 spells CSVVDRGSYEQYF.

The rearrangement joins TRBV28 to TRBJ2-7. Germline V CDR1 and CDR2: MDHEN, SYDVKM. This CDR3 is built from 13 residues. CDR3 amino acids: CASSLSADYEQYF.

This sequence joins TRBV11-2 and TRBJ2-1. CDR3 length: 16 amino acids. CDR1 and CDR2 (germline): SGHAT, FQNNGV. The CDR3: CASSLVAESSYNEQFF.

V is TRBV6-5 and J is TRBJ2-7; as DNA is missing, the TRBD1 call by TCRdb cannot be tested. The CDR3 runs to 15 residues. Looked up from germline, CDR1 is MNHEY and CDR2 is SVGAGI. The CDR3 is CASTPSGGVSYEQYF.